A selection of T cell receptor beta chains follows, all from one sample in a study of control samples from healthy donors and cancer patients. Profiling relied on immunoSEQ multiplex PCR, and the TCRdb table lists in-frame clones only, not all of them. The profile shows around 100,000 clones, 85% to 90% of them singletons. Sequencing used PBMCs. Receptors were obtained from a man aged 60 to 69 with lung cancer. CDR3s include the opening cysteine and the closing phenylalanine or tryptophan. Each record gives: D gene, J gene, V gene, clone size, CDR3 DNA, CDR3 protein. D genes are given only for firm matches. Clone size is given for some rows only: seen once, a few or many times, or a class if the clone is expanded.

D gene: TRBD2
J gene: TRBJ2-5
V gene: TRBV5-1
clone size: once
CDR3 DNA: TGCGCCAGCAGCTCCGGGGGGGGTTCATCACAGACCCAGTACTTC
CDR3 protein: CASSSGGGSSQTQYF

D gene: -
J gene: TRBJ1-5
V gene: TRBV2
clone size: -
CDR3 DNA: TGTGCCAGCATGGCCCTTCGGCCGCCCCAGCATTTT
CDR3 protein: CASMALRPPQHF

D gene: -
J gene: TRBJ1-2
V gene: TRBV5-4
clone size: -
CDR3 DNA: TGTGCCAGCAGTTCATTACCACGAGATGGCTACACCTTC
CDR3 protein: CASSSLPRDGYTF

D gene: TRBD1
J gene: TRBJ1-1
V gene: TRBV5-1
clone size: -
CDR3 DNA: TGCGCCAGCAGCTCGACAGGGGATGGCTCTGAAGCTTTCTTT
CDR3 protein: CASSSTGDGSEAFF

D gene: -
J gene: TRBJ1-5
V gene: TRBV30
clone size: once
CDR3 DNA: TGTGCCTGGAGTAGGGGGGTGGGACAGCCCCAGCATTTT
CDR3 protein: CAWSRGVGQPQHF

D gene: TRBD1
J gene: TRBJ1-1
V gene: TRBV18
clone size: -
CDR3 DNA: TGTGCCAGCTCAGATAGACAGGGCCGCACTGAAGCTTTCTTT
CDR3 protein: CASSDRQGRTEAFF

D gene: -
J gene: TRBJ2-5
V gene: TRBV30
clone size: -
CDR3 DNA: TGTGCCTACGAAAAGCCGAGAGAGACCCAGTACTTC
CDR3 protein: CAYEKPRETQYF

D gene: TRBD1
J gene: TRBJ2-7
V gene: TRBV12-3/TRBV12-4
clone size: once
CDR3 DNA: TGTGCCAGCAGTCTTTACAGGGGAGAGCAGTACTTC
CDR3 protein: CASSLYRGEQYF

D gene: -
J gene: TRBJ2-6
V gene: TRBV5-1
clone size: -
CDR3 DNA: TGCGCCAGCAGCTACGACAGGCTCAGCTCTGGGGCCAACGTCCTGACTTTC
CDR3 protein: CASSYDRLSSGANVLTF

D gene: -
J gene: TRBJ1-6
V gene: TRBV19
clone size: -
CDR3 DNA: TGTGCCAGTAGTCCTCGGGGGTATCAGAGTACCTCCTATAATTCACCCCTCCACTTT
CDR3 protein: CASSPRGYQSTSYNSPLHF

D gene: -
J gene: TRBJ1-3
V gene: TRBV10-3
clone size: -
CDR3 DNA: TGTGCCATCAGACAGAACGAGTATGGAAACACCATATATTTT
CDR3 protein: CAIRQNEYGNTIYF

D gene: -
J gene: TRBJ2-4
V gene: TRBV5-8
clone size: -
CDR3 DNA: TGTGCCAGCAGCCGACCCCCATTAAACAACATTCAGTACTTC
CDR3 protein: CASSRPPLNNIQYF

D gene: TRBD1
J gene: TRBJ2-5
V gene: TRBV14
clone size: -
CDR3 DNA: TGTGCCAGCAGCCGACGGGACAGGGGGCAAGAGACCCAGTACTTC
CDR3 protein: CASSRRDRGQETQYF

D gene: TRBD1
J gene: TRBJ1-2
V gene: TRBV24-1
clone size: -
CDR3 DNA: TGTGCCACCAGTGGGGGGACAGGGCCCTATGGCTACACCTTC
CDR3 protein: CATSGGTGPYGYTF

D gene: -
J gene: TRBJ2-7
V gene: TRBV5-5
clone size: -
CDR3 DNA: TGTGCCAGCAGCGTTCGAACAGGGACCCTCTACGAGCAGTACTTC
CDR3 protein: CASSVRTGTLYEQYF

D gene: TRBD2
J gene: TRBJ2-3
V gene: TRBV5-1
clone size: -
CDR3 DNA: TGCGCCAGCAGTCCGGGACTACCTTCCGATACGCAGTATTTT
CDR3 protein: CASSPGLPSDTQYF

D gene: -
J gene: TRBJ2-7
V gene: TRBV18
clone size: -
CDR3 DNA: TGTGCCAGCTCGGGGAACAGGGCCCAAGACCACGAGCAGTACTTC
CDR3 protein: CASSGNRAQDHEQYF